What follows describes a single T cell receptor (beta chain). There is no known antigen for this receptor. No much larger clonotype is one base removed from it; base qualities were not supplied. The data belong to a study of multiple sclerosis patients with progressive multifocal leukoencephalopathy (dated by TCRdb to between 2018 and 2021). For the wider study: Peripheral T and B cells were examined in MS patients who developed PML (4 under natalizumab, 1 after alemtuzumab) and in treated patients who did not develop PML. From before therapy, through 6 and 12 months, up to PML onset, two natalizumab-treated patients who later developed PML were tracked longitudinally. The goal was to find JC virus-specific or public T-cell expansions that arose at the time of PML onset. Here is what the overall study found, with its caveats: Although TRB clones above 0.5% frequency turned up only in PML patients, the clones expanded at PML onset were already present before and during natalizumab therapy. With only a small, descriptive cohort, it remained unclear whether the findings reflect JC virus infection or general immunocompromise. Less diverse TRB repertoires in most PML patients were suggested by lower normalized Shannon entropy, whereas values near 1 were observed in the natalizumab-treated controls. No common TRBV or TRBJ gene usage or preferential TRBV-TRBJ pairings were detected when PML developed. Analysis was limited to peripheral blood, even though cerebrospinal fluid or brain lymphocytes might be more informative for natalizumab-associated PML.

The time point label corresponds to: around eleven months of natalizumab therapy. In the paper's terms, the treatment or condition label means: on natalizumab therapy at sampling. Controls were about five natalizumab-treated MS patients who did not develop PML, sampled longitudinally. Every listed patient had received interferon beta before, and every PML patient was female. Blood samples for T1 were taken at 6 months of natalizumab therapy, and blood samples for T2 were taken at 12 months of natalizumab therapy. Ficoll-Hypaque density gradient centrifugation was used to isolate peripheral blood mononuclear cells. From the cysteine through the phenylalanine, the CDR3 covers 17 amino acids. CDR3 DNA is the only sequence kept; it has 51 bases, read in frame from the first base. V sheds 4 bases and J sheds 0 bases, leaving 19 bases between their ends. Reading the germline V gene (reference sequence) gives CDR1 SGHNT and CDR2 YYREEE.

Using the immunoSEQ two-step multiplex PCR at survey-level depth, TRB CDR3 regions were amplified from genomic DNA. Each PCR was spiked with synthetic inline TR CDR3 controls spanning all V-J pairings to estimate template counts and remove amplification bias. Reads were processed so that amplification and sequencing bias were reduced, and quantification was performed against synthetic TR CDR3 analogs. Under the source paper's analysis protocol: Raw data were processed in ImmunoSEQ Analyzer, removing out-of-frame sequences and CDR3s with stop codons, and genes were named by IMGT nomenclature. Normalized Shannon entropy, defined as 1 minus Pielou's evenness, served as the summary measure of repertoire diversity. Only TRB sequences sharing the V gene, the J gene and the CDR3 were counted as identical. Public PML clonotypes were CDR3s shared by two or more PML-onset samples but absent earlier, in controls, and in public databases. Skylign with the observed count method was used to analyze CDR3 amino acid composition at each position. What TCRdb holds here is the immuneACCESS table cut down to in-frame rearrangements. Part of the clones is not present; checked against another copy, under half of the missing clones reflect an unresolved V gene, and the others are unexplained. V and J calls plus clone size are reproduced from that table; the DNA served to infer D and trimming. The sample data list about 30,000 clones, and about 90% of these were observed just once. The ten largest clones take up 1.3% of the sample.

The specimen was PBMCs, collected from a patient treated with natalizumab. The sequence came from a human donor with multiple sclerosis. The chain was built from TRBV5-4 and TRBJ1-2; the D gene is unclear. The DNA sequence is TGTGCCAGCAGCCACCCCTTAAAGCGGACCTCTAACTATGGCTACACCTTC. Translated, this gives CASSHPLKRTSNYGYTF.